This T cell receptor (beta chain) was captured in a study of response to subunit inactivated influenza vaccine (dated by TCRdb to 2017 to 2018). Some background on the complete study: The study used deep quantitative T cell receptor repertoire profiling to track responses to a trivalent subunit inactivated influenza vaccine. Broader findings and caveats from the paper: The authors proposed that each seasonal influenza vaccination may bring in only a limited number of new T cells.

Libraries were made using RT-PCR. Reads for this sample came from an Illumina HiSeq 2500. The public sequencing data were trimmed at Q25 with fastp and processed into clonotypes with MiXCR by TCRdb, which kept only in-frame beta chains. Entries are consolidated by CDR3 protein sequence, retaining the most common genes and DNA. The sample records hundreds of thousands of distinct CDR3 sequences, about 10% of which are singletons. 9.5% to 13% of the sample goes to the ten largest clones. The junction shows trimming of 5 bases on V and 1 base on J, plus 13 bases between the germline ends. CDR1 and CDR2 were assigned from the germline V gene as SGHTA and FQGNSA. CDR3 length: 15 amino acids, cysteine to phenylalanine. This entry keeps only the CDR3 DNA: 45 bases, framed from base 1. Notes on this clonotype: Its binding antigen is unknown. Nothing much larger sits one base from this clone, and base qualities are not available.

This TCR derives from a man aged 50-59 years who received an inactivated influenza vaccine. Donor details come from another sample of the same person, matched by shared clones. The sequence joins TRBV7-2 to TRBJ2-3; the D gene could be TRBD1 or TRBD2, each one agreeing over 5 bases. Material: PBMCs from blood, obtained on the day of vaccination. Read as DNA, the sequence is TGTGCCAGCAGCCTGAGGGGAGAACGCACAGATACGCAGTATTTT. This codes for CASSLRGERTDTQYF.